The sequence of this T cell receptor (beta chain) was determined in a study of blood T cell repertoires in COVID-19. Sequencing was performed with immunoSEQ multiplex PCR; in TCRdb, only in-frame clones are kept and a portion is missing. The sample consists of 55,000 to 75,000 clones, over 60% of them appearing once. The CDR3 runs 13 residues. V lost 6 bases, J lost 3 bases, and 11 bases lay in between. Per the germline V gene, CDR1 is SEHNR and CDR2 is FQNEAQ (reference sequence). This chain joins TRBV7-9 and TRBJ1-1; D is ambiguous. Material: peripheral blood. This receptor was obtained from a human donor in a cohort sampled during active COVID-19. The CDR3 spells CASRVDRDTEAFF. In nucleotides, the CDR3 is TGTGCCAGCAGAGTAGATCGTGACACTGAAGCTTTCTTT.